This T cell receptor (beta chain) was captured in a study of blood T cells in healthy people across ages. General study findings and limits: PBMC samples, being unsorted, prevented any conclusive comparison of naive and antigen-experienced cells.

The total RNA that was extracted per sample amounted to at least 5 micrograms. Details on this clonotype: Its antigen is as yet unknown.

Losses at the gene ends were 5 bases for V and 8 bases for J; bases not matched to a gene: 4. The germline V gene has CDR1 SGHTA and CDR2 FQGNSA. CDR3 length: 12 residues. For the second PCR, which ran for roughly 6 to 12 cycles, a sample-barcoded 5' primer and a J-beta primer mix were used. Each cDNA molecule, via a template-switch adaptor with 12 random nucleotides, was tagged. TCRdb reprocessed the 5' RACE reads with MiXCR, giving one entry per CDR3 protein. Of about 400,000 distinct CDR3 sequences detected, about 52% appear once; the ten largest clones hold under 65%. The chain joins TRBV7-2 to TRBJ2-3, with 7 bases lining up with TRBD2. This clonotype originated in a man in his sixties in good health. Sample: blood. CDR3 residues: CASSRPGGTQYF. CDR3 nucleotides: TGTGCCAGCAGCCGCCCGGGAGGTACGCAGTATTTT.